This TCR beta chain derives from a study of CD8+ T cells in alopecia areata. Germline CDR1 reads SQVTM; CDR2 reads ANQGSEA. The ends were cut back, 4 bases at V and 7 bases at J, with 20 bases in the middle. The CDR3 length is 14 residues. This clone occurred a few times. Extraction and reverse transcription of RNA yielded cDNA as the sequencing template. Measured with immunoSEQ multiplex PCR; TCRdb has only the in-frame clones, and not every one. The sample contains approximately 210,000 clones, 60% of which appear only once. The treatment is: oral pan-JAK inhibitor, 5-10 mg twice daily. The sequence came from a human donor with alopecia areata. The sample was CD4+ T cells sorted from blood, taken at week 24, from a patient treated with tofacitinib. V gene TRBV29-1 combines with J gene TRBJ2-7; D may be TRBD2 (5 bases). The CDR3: CSVGVSPLSGEQYF. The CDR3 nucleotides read TGCAGCGTTGGGGTCTCCCCCTTGTCGGGAGAGCAGTACTTC.